This is a list of T cell receptor beta chains from one sample in a study of memory CD4+ T cells and cytomegalovirus serostatus. Profiled with immunoSEQ multiplex PCR; TCRdb holds only in-frame clones, not every one. The table has 50,000 or so clones, about three quarters seen once. Material for sequencing was memory CD4+ T cells from blood. The receptors originated from an adult in good health and CMV-seropositive. Each CDR3 is given with its conserved first and last residue. D genes are given only for firm matches. Clone sizes are given selectively: once, few, many, or a class where the clone is expanded.

v_gene: TRBV30; j_gene: TRBJ2-3; d_gene: .; abundance: .; CDR3nt: TGTGCCTGGATGAATGAGGCGCATACGCAGTATTTT; CDR3aa: CAWMNEAHTQYF
v_gene: TRBV7-9; j_gene: TRBJ1-1; d_gene: .; abundance: .; CDR3nt: TGTGCCAGCAGCCCCCGACTATGGGGGAACACTGAAGCTTTCTTT; CDR3aa: CASSPRLWGNTEAFF
v_gene: TRBV5-1; j_gene: TRBJ2-5; d_gene: TRBD2; abundance: once; CDR3nt: TGCGCCAGCAGTTCCCGACTAGCGGGAGATCAAGAGACCCAGTACTTC; CDR3aa: CASSSRLAGDQETQYF
v_gene: TRBV2; j_gene: TRBJ2-1; d_gene: .; abundance: .; CDR3nt: TGTGCCAGCAGTGAGGAGAGGGGACATGAGCAGTTCTTC; CDR3aa: CASSEERGHEQFF
v_gene: TRBV6-6; j_gene: TRBJ2-1; d_gene: .; abundance: .; CDR3nt: TGTGCCACCTCAGGGGGGGGTAACGAGCAGTTCTTC; CDR3aa: CATSGGGNEQFF
v_gene: TRBV10-3; j_gene: TRBJ1-1; d_gene: .; abundance: .; CDR3nt: TGTGCCATCAGTGGTTCCGGGTATGAAGCTTTCTTT; CDR3aa: CAISGSGYEAFF
v_gene: TRBV29-1; j_gene: TRBJ2-7; d_gene: .; abundance: .; CDR3nt: TGCAGCGTTGAATTATCTAGCTCCGAGCAGTACTTC; CDR3aa: CSVELSSSEQYF
v_gene: TRBV7-2; j_gene: TRBJ2-7; d_gene: TRBD2; abundance: .; CDR3nt: TGTGCCAGCAGTTGGGGTGGTTTAGCGGGGGGGCTTTTAGGTGGCGAGCAGTACTTC; CDR3aa: CASSWGGLAGGLLGGEQYF
v_gene: TRBV6-5; j_gene: TRBJ2-7; d_gene: .; abundance: .; CDR3nt: TGTGCCAGCAGCTCCCCCGAGGGAGCCTCCTACGAGCAGTACTTC; CDR3aa: CASSSPEGASYEQYF
v_gene: TRBV9; j_gene: TRBJ2-3; d_gene: TRBD2; abundance: few; CDR3nt: TGTGCCAGCAGCGTAGGAGCGGGAGTCACAGATACGCAGTATTTT; CDR3aa: CASSVGAGVTDTQYF
v_gene: TRBV19; j_gene: TRBJ1-1; d_gene: .; abundance: once; CDR3nt: TGTGCCAGTAGTAGGAGTATCGAAGCTTTCTTT; CDR3aa: CASSRSIEAFF
v_gene: TRBV7-3; j_gene: TRBJ1-3; d_gene: .; abundance: .; CDR3nt: TGTGCCAGCAGTTCTCCCGGGTACCTATTCTCTGGAAACACCATATATTTT; CDR3aa: CASSSPGYLFSGNTIYF
v_gene: TRBV28; j_gene: TRBJ2-7; d_gene: .; abundance: .; CDR3nt: TGTGCCAGCATTGGTTTCGGTTTGGGAGAGCAGTACTTC; CDR3aa: CASIGFGLGEQYF
v_gene: TRBV2; j_gene: TRBJ1-2; d_gene: .; abundance: .; CDR3nt: TGTGCCAGCCGGTTAAACGAAGATTATGGCTACACCTTC; CDR3aa: CASRLNEDYGYTF
v_gene: TRBV19; j_gene: TRBJ1-2; d_gene: .; abundance: once; CDR3nt: TGTGCCAGTAGCTCCCAGGTGGTCGGTGCGGGGGCCCATGGCTACACCTTC; CDR3aa: CASSSQVVGAGAHGYTF
v_gene: TRBV6-5; j_gene: TRBJ2-7; d_gene: .; abundance: .; CDR3nt: TGTGCCAGCAGTTTAGGAGGGACGGGCGAGCAGTACTTC; CDR3aa: CASSLGGTGEQYF
v_gene: TRBV30; j_gene: TRBJ1-2; d_gene: .; abundance: .; CDR3nt: TGTGCCTGGATGCCTGGAGCTAACTATGGCTACACCTTC; CDR3aa: CAWMPGANYGYTF
v_gene: TRBV15; j_gene: TRBJ1-3; d_gene: .; abundance: .; CDR3nt: TGTGCCACCAGCAGTCAGGGGTTAGGAAACACCATATATTTT; CDR3aa: CATSSQGLGNTIYF
v_gene: TRBV5-1; j_gene: TRBJ1-1; d_gene: TRBD1; abundance: few; CDR3nt: TGCGCCAGCAGCCGACAGGGAAGCACTGAAGCTTTCTTT; CDR3aa: CASSRQGSTEAFF
v_gene: TRBV19; j_gene: TRBJ1-2; d_gene: .; abundance: .; CDR3nt: TGTGCCAGTAGCCCGGACAGCCCGGTGGTAGGCTACACCTTC; CDR3aa: CASSPDSPVVGYTF
v_gene: TRBV6-5; j_gene: TRBJ1-5; d_gene: .; abundance: once; CDR3nt: TGTGCCAGCAGCCCCGACAGTAACTTTCAGCCCCAGCATTTT; CDR3aa: CASSPDSNFQPQHF
v_gene: TRBV15; j_gene: TRBJ2-5; d_gene: .; abundance: .; CDR3nt: TGTGCCACCAGCAGAGATCCCGGGGGTAGGGAGACCCAGTACTTC; CDR3aa: CATSRDPGGRETQYF
v_gene: TRBV11-2; j_gene: TRBJ2-7; d_gene: .; abundance: .; CDR3nt: TGTGCCAGCAGCTTCCGAGGGAGGGGGTCCTACGAGCAGTACTTC; CDR3aa: CASSFRGRGSYEQYF
v_gene: TRBV10-3; j_gene: TRBJ2-7; d_gene: TRBD1; abundance: .; CDR3nt: TGTGCCATCAGTGGGGACAGGGGGTCGTACGAGCAGTACTTC; CDR3aa: CAISGDRGSYEQYF
v_gene: TRBV18; j_gene: TRBJ1-1; d_gene: TRBD1; abundance: .; CDR3nt: TGTGCCAGCTCACGAACCTCGACGGGGACAGGGGCGAACACTGAAGCTTTCTTT; CDR3aa: CASSRTSTGTGANTEAFF
v_gene: TRBV29-1; j_gene: TRBJ2-3; d_gene: .; abundance: .; CDR3nt: TGCAGCGGACAGACGAGCACAATAGATACGCAGTATTTT; CDR3aa: CSGQTSTIDTQYF
v_gene: TRBV18; j_gene: TRBJ1-1; d_gene: .; abundance: .; CDR3nt: TGTGCCAGCTCACCGGACAACCTGGGCACTGAAGCTTTCTTT; CDR3aa: CASSPDNLGTEAFF
v_gene: TRBV6-6; j_gene: TRBJ1-5; d_gene: .; abundance: once; CDR3nt: TGTGCCAGCAGTTATAATCGGTATCAGCCCCAGCATTTT; CDR3aa: CASSYNRYQPQHF
v_gene: TRBV6-5; j_gene: TRBJ1-4; d_gene: TRBD1; abundance: .; CDR3nt: TGTGCCAGCAAACAGGACAGGGATTATGAAAAACTGTTTTTT; CDR3aa: CASKQDRDYEKLFF
v_gene: TRBV29-1; j_gene: TRBJ2-1; d_gene: .; abundance: .; CDR3nt: TGCAGCGCTTCCCTCCTGGGGTACAATGAGCAGTTCTTC; CDR3aa: CSASLLGYNEQFF
v_gene: TRBV6-1; j_gene: TRBJ1-5; d_gene: .; abundance: .; CDR3nt: TGTGCCAGCAGCAGCGGATCGTATAGCAATCAGCCCCAGCATTTT; CDR3aa: CASSSGSYSNQPQHF
v_gene: TRBV5-4; j_gene: TRBJ2-4; d_gene: .; abundance: .; CDR3nt: TGTGCCAGCAGCAACCCGACAGAGTCCATTCAGTACTTC; CDR3aa: CASSNPTESIQYF
v_gene: TRBV7-8; j_gene: TRBJ1-6; d_gene: .; abundance: .; CDR3nt: TGTGCCAGCAGCCCAGCGGGCGATTCACCCCTCCACTTT; CDR3aa: CASSPAGDSPLHF
v_gene: TRBV5-8; j_gene: TRBJ1-3; d_gene: .; abundance: .; CDR3nt: TGTGCCAGCAGCTTGATACAGGGCTCTGGAAACACCATATATTTT; CDR3aa: CASSLIQGSGNTIYF
v_gene: TRBV14; j_gene: TRBJ2-1; d_gene: TRBD2; abundance: .; CDR3nt: TGTGCCAGCAGGAGGACTAGCGGGAGGAATGAGCAGTTCTTC; CDR3aa: CASRRTSGRNEQFF
v_gene: TRBV30; j_gene: TRBJ2-3; d_gene: .; abundance: .; CDR3nt: TGTGCCTGGAGTGCCCTGGATACGCAGTATTTT; CDR3aa: CAWSALDTQYF
v_gene: TRBV5-1; j_gene: TRBJ2-2; d_gene: .; abundance: .; CDR3nt: TGCGCCAGCAGCCCTTCTTCGATTGCGGGGACCGGGGAGCTGTTTTTT; CDR3aa: CASSPSSIAGTGELFF
v_gene: TRBV5-1; j_gene: TRBJ2-7; d_gene: .; abundance: .; CDR3nt: TGCGCCAGCAGCAGCTCATCCGGGGCCTACGAGCAGTACTTC; CDR3aa: CASSSSSGAYEQYF
v_gene: TRBV6-6; j_gene: TRBJ2-2; d_gene: TRBD1; abundance: .; CDR3nt: TGTGCCAGCAGTTCAGGACAGGGGAACACCGGGGAGCTGTTTTTT; CDR3aa: CASSSGQGNTGELFF
v_gene: TRBV4-2; j_gene: TRBJ2-7; d_gene: TRBD2; abundance: .; CDR3nt: TGTGCCAGCAGCCAAGGGGAGGGTCGGGACTCCTACGAGCAGTACTTC; CDR3aa: CASSQGEGRDSYEQYF
v_gene: TRBV6-1; j_gene: TRBJ1-5; d_gene: .; abundance: large; CDR3nt: TGTGCCAGCAGCGGACAGCCCAATCAGCCCCAGCATTTT; CDR3aa: CASSGQPNQPQHF
v_gene: TRBV5-4; j_gene: TRBJ2-3; d_gene: TRBD1; abundance: few; CDR3nt: TGTGCCAGCAGCGGTCCGGGACAGGGGGCGAAAGATACGCAGTATTTT; CDR3aa: CASSGPGQGAKDTQYF
v_gene: TRBV1; j_gene: TRBJ1-6; d_gene: .; abundance: .; CDR3nt: TGCACCAGCAGCCAAGATATAAAGGGACAGGATAATTCACCCCTCCACTTT; CDR3aa: CTSSQDIKGQDNSPLHF
v_gene: TRBV16; j_gene: TRBJ2-5; d_gene: TRBD1; abundance: .; CDR3nt: TGTGCCAGCAGCCATTATGGACAGGGGGCGCAAGAGACCCAGTACTTC; CDR3aa: CASSHYGQGAQETQYF
v_gene: TRBV19; j_gene: TRBJ2-1; d_gene: .; abundance: once; CDR3nt: TGTGCCAGTAGTATGGGACGAGTTGGGGAGCAGTTCTTC; CDR3aa: CASSMGRVGEQFF
v_gene: TRBV6-4; j_gene: TRBJ1-3; d_gene: .; abundance: .; CDR3nt: TGTGCCAGCATTCAACTCAGGCAGTTTTTGTCCGGAAACACCATATATTTT; CDR3aa: CASIQLRQFLSGNTIYF